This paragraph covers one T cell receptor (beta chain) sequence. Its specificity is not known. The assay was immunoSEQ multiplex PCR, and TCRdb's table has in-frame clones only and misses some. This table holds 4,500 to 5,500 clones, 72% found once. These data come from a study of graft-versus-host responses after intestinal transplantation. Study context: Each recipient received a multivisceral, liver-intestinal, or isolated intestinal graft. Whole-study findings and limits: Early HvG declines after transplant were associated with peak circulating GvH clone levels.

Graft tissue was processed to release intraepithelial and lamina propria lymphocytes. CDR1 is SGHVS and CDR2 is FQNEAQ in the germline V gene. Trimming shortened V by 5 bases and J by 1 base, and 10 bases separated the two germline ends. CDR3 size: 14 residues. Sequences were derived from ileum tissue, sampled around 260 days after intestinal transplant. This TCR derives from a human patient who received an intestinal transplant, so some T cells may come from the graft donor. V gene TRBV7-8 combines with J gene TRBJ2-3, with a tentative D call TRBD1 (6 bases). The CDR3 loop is CASSTRTGTDTQYF. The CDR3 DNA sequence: TGTGCCAGCAGCACGCGGACAGGCACAGATACGCAGTATTTT. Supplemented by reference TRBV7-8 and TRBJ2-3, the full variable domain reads GAGVSQSPRYKVAKRGQDVALRCDPISGHVSLFWYQQALGQGPEFLTYFQNEAQLDKSGLPSDRFFAERPEGSVSTLKIQRTQQEDSAVYLCASSTRTGTDTQYFGPGTRLTVL.